The subject of this entry is one TCR beta chain. Its antigen is not identified. Per germline, CDR1 SGHAT and CDR2 FQNNGV. The CDR3 runs 17 residues. V lost 5 bases, J lost 5 bases, and 9 bases stayed unmatched. The authors reverse transcribed all of the isolated RNA, so sequencing captured expressed TCRB transcripts. The method was immunoSEQ multiplex PCR; TCRdb's version includes in-frame clones alone and lacks a portion of them. Of 600,000 or so clones detected, about 14% appear once; the ten largest clones hold roughly 0.04%. The data belong to a study of beta chain features in type 1 diabetes. As for the study in general: Age, gender, cell numbers and subset yield matched between patients and controls. Broader study findings: Equally in patients and controls, PCR might preferentially amplify shorter templates. The study found moderately but significantly shorter TCRB CDR3s in all four CD4+ subsets of Type 1 diabetes patients.

The single heparinised draw taken from each donor contained about 100 mL of blood on average. Sorting based on CD45RO/CCR7/CD25/CD127/CD95/CD27 separated CD4+ naive, central memory, regulatory and stem cell-like memory cells. The specimen was naive CD4+ T cells from blood. The chain is built from TRBV11-2 and TRBJ2-2, with TRBD1 matching over 12 bases. The receptor comes from a man between 18 and 29 years old with type 1 diabetes. CDR3 sequence: CASSRPGQGAGTGELFF. As DNA, the CDR3 is TGTGCCAGCAGCAGACCGGGACAGGGGGCGGGTACCGGGGAGCTGTTTTTT.